The 15 T cell receptor beta chains below were found in one sample sequenced in a study of T cells in tumors after PD-1 blockade. Sequencing used immunoSEQ multiplex PCR; TCRdb keeps in-frame clones, though not all of them. The sample shows fewer than 50,000 clones, approximately 84% of them seen only once. The source was PBMCs, collected before anti-PD-1 treatment. The receptors originated from a human donor with basal cell carcinoma.

The J gene is TRBJ1-1, the V gene TRBV7-2; 9 positions match TRBD1. The germline V gene encodes CDR1 SGHTA and CDR2 FQGNSA. CDR3 size: 16 residues. J gave up 1 base and V 5 bases, and 8 bases lay outside the gene matches. In nucleotides, the CDR3 is TGTGCCAGCAGCCAGGGACAGGGTAGTTGGAACACTGAAGCTTTCTTT. This codes for CASSQGQGSWNTEAFF.

The CDR3 sequence is CASSIIAGGTDEQFF. Written as DNA, the CDR3 is TGTGCCAGCAGCATCATAGCGGGGGGGACGGATGAGCAGTTCTTC. This sequence joins TRBV7-2 and TRBJ2-1; 11 nucleotides match TRBD2. Trimming took 5 bases from V and 8 from J; bases not matched to a gene: 8. There are 15 residues in the CDR3. The germline CDR1 and CDR2 sequences are SGHTA and FQGNSA.

This clone was seen a few times. The chain is built from TRBV3-1 (or the pseudogene TRBV3-2) and TRBJ2-5; D unclear. The V end was cut by 4 bases, the J end by 5 bases, with 8 bases between. The CDR3 extends over 12 amino acids. The germline V gene has CDR1 LGHDT and CDR2 YNNKEL (reference sequence). The CDR3 region is CASSPAAETQYF. The DNA of the CDR3 is TGTGCCAGCAGCCCCGCGGCCGAGACCCAGTACTTC.

J is TRBJ1-1 and V is TRBV19; D remains unclear. Germline CDR1 reads LNHDA; CDR2 reads SQIVND (reference sequence). The CDR3 consists of 12 residues. The V end was cut by 3 bases, the J end by 2 bases, with 4 bases between. The CDR3, as DNA: TGTGCCAGTAGTATGTCCAACACTGAAGCTTTCTTT. It yields the protein CASSMSNTEAFF.

The chain uses TRBV30 and TRBJ1-5; 10 bases are a match to TRBD1. With V trimmed by 5 bases and J by 0 bases, 7 bases remained unmatched. This CDR3 has 16 residues. CDR1 GTSNPN and CDR2 SVGIG come from the germline V gene (reference sequence). The chain's CDR3 is CAWASGQGYSNQPQHF. CDR3 DNA sequence: TGTGCCTGGGCCTCGGGACAGGGGTATAGCAATCAGCCCCAGCATTTT.

The V and J genes are TRBV6-6 and TRBJ1-1; a weak D match, TRBD1 (5 bases). Germline CDR1 and CDR2: MNHNY and SVGAGI (reference sequence). The CDR3 extends over 14 amino acids. V was trimmed by 0 bases and J by 5 bases, leaving 10 bases between them. The CDR3 DNA reads TGTGCCAGCAGTTACTCTGGGGGTCTGACTGAAGCTTTCTTT. It encodes CASSYSGGLTEAFF.

This chain connects TRBV6-5 to TRBJ2-5; possible D gene TRBD2, 5 bases. V was trimmed by 8 bases and J by 5 bases, leaving 15 bases between them. This CDR3 has 13 amino acids. CDR1 and CDR2 (germline): MNHEY, SVGAGI. CDR3 DNA: TGTGCCAGCTGCTTCGCCGGGGAGGAGACCCAGTACTTC. Translation: CASCFAGEETQYF.

The rearrangement links TRBV7-2 to TRBJ2-7, with D possibly being TRBD2 (6 bases). There are 15 residues in the CDR3. Trimming removed 1 base at V and 0 bases at J, with 10 bases between. Germline loops: CDR1 SGHTA, CDR2 FQGNSA. The CDR3 coding sequence is TGTGCCAGCAGCTTAGGTAGCGGAAACTCCTACGAGCAGTACTTC. Translated: CASSLGSGNSYEQYF.

V and J are TRBV12-3 or TRBV12-4 and TRBJ1-2, with 8 bases that match TRBD1. This CDR3 contains 13 residues. J was trimmed by 8 bases and V by 6 bases; bases with no gene match: 8. CDR3 DNA sequence: TGTGCCAGCAGGACTACAGGGGGATGGGGCTACACCTTC. Its protein product is CASRTTGGWGYTF.

This clone was seen a handful of times. The V gene is TRBV9, the J gene TRBJ2-3; 9 bases are shared with TRBD2. V trimming: 0 bases; J trimming: 5 bases; junction bases outside the gene matches: 7. The CDR3 is 16 amino acids. The germline V gene has CDR1 SGDLS and CDR2 YYNGEE. The CDR3 region has the DNA TGTGCCAGCAGCGTAGAAGGCGGGGGGGCCATAGATACGCAGTATTTT. As protein: CASSVEGGGAIDTQYF.

The rearrangement joins TRBV5-1 to TRBJ2-2; the match to TRBD1 covers 9 bases. Trimming at V came to 2 bases and at J to 6 bases, leaving 5 bases not matched to a gene. The CDR3 totals 15 residues. Germline V gene data show CDR1 as SGHRS and CDR2 as YFSETQ. In DNA form, the CDR3 reads TGCGCCAGCAGCTTCGGGGGGACAGGGTCCGGGGAGCTGTTTTTT. It translates to CASSFGGTGSGELFF.

V and J are TRBV2 and TRBJ2-7; TRBD2 matches at 11 bases. This CDR3 comprises 14 residues. The junction had 6 bases not matched to a gene; V was cut back by 5 bases and J by 6 bases. Germline V gives CDR1 SNHLY, CDR2 FYNNEI. The CDR3 spells CASSRLAGRLEQYF. The CDR3 region has the DNA TGTGCCAGCAGTCGACTAGCGGGGCGTCTCGAGCAGTACTTC.

The chain has TRBV28 and TRBJ2-7; 11 bases fit TRBD2. Germline V gives CDR1 MDHEN, CDR2 SYDVKM. The ends lost 6 bases at V and 4 bases at J; junction bases unmatched: 11. CDR3 length equals 16 residues. CDR3 DNA: TGTGCCAGCAGATCGCCTGGACTAGCGGGCCCGTACGAGCAGTACTTC. Translating it yields CASRSPGLAGPYEQYF.

The V call is TRBV27, the J call TRBJ2-5, with TRBD2 matching over 8 bases. CDR1 is MNHEY, CDR2 SMNVEV, per germline (reference sequence). Trimming cost V 5 bases and J 2 bases; bases outside gene matches: 13. The CDR3 consists of 17 residues. The CDR3 bases are TGTGCCAGCAGTCCCCGTGGGACTAGTTGGAGTCAAGAGACCCAGTACTTC. It translates to CASSPRGTSWSQETQYF.

The CDR3 nucleotides read TGTGCCAGCAGCTCCTCACAGGGCTACGAGCAGTACTTC. Amino acids: CASSSSQGYEQYF. The chain recombines TRBV5-6 with TRBJ2-7; maybe TRBD1 (6 bases). V was pared by 3 bases and J by 3 bases, with 10 bases between. Germline CDR1 SGHDT, CDR2 YYEEEE. The CDR3 sequence is 13 residues long.